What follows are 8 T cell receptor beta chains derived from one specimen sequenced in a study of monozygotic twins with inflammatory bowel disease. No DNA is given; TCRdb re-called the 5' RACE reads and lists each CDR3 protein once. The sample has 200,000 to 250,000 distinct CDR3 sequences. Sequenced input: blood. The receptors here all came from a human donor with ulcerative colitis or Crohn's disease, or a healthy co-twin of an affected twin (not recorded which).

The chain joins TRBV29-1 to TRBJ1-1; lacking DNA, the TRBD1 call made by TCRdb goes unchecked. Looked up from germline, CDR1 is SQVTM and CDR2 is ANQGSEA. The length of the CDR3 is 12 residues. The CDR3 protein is CSVAGTDSEAFF.

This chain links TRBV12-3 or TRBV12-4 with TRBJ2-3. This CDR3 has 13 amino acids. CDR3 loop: CAGGSEFTDTQYF.

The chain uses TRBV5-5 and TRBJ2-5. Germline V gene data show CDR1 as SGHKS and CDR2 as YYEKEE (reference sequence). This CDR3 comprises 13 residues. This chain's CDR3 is CASSSYRQETQYF.

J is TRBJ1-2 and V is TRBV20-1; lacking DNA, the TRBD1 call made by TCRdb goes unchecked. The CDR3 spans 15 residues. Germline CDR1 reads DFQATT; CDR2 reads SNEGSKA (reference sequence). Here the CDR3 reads CSARRATGAKDGYTF.

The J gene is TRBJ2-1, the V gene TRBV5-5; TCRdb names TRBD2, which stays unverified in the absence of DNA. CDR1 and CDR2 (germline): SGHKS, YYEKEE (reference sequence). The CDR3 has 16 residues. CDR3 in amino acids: CASSPLTSIAYNEQFF.

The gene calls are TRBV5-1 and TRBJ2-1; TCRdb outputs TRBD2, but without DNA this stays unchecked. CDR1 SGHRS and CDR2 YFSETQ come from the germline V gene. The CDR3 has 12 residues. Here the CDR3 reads CASSELAGDQFF.

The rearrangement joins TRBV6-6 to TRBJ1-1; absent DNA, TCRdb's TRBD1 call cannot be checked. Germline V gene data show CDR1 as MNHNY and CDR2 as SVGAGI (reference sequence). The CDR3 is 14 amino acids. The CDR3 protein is CAVRRGVENTEAFF.

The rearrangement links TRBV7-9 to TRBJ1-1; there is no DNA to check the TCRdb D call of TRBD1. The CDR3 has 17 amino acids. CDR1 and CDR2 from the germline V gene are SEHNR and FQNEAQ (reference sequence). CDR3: CASSRRGESWRNTEAFF.